The clone carrying this T cell receptor (beta chain) was picked up a small number of times. The germline V gene encodes CDR1 MNHEY and CDR2 SMNVEV (reference sequence). V was trimmed by 6 bases and J by 3 bases, leaving 18 bases between them. The CDR3 is 16 amino acids. TCRdb recomputed calls from the 5' RACE reads with MiXCR, one row per CDR3 protein. The sample includes hundreds of thousands of distinct CDR3 sequences, about 18% of them seen just once. These data come from a study of identical twins. This sample was also put to use in a study of T cells expressing NK-cell markers. Turning to that study: Each TCR beta repertoire originated in sorted T cells that were CD3+CD56+NKG2C+, CD3+CD56+NKG2C- or CD3+CD56-NKG2C+. Several donors likewise had their CD3+CD56-NKG2C+ fraction led by these clonotypes.

Sequencing was carried out using PBMCs. The clonotype was recovered from a woman under 30 in good health. This sequence joins TRBV27 and TRBJ2-1, with D possibly being TRBD1 or TRBD2 (6 bases each). CDR3: CASSPRAGGGYNEQFF. CDR3 DNA sequence: TGTGCCAGCAGCCCCCGAGCTGGAGGGGGCTACAATGAGCAGTTCTTC.